The rows below give T cell receptor beta chains drawn from one sample of a study of CD8+CD57+ T cells in acquired aplastic anemia. Each CDR3 protein gets one entry after TCRdb re-called the reads with MiXCR. The sample holds more than 100,000 distinct CDR3 sequences, about 40% seen once. The sequenced sample was sorted CD4+, CD8+, or CD8+CD57+ T cells (not recorded which) from PBMCs. These receptors all come from a human donor in good health, serving as a control. CDR3s include the opening cysteine and the closing phenylalanine or tryptophan. The D gene is left open where the match is weak. Some rows have no size entry. The others give once, few or many, or a class for an expanded clone.

D gene	V gene	clone size	J gene	CDR3 protein	CDR3 DNA
TRBD2	TRBV5-1	many	TRBJ2-3	CASSLVLAGGPQDTQYF	TGCGCCAGCAGCTTGGTCCTAGCGGGAGGGCCGCAAGATACGCAGTATTTT
TRBD1	TRBV29-1	many	TRBJ1-1	CSVDTGVNTEAFF	TGCAGCGTGGATACAGGGGTTAACACTGAAGCTTTCTTT
TRBD2	TRBV20-1	many	TRBJ2-2	CSVVLRGDRTGELFF	TGCAGTGTTGTCCTGCGGGGGGACCGAACCGGGGAGCTGTTTTTT
.	TRBV4-2	.	TRBJ1-5	CASSQGHLNQPQHF	TGTGCCAGCAGCCAGGGGCATCTAAATCAGCCCCAGCATTTT
TRBD2	TRBV12-3/TRBV12-4	.	TRBJ2-5	CASNPSGGSETQYF	TGTGCCAGCAACCCCAGCGGGGGGTCAGAGACCCAGTACTTC
TRBD1	TRBV25-1	.	TRBJ1-6	CASSDSWTGRSYNSPLHF	TGTGCCAGCAGTGATTCTTGGACAGGGCGCTCCTATAATTCACCCCTCCACTTT
.	TRBV10-3	once	TRBJ1-2	CAISAENPAGTPYGYTF	TGTGCCATCAGCGCCGAAAACCCCGCCGGGACACCTTATGGCTACACCTTC
.	TRBV7-7	.	TRBJ2-3	CASSLRVADTQYF	TGTGCCAGCAGCCTCCGAGTTGCAGATACGCAGTATTTT
.	TRBV6-6	once	TRBJ1-1	CASSDHRDTEAFF	TGTGCCAGCAGTGACCACAGGGACACTGAAGCTTTCTTT
TRBD2	TRBV6-5	few	TRBJ2-4	CASSYRGGTIAKNIQYF	TGTGCCAGCAGTTACCGCGGGGGGACGATAGCCAAAAACATTCAGTACTTC
.	TRBV5-5	many	TRBJ1-1	CASSLVRGSTEAFF	TGTGCCAGCAGCTTGGTTCGGGGGAGCACTGAAGCTTTCTTT
TRBD1	TRBV15	.	TRBJ1-6	CATSSTGGSYNSPLHF	TGTGCCACCAGCTCTACAGGGGGCTCCTATAATTCACCCCTCCACTTT
TRBD1	TRBV6-1	many	TRBJ2-1	CASSEAPNRGQFF	TGTGCCAGCAGTGAAGCGCCGAACAGGGGGCAGTTCTTC
.	TRBV7-8	.	TRBJ1-2	CASSLAGRGSGYTF	TGTGCCAGCAGCTTAGCCGGCCGAGGCAGTGGCTACACCTTC
TRBD2	TRBV9	few	TRBJ2-2	CASSVAVEGNKRGATGELFF	TGTGCCAGCAGCGTAGCTGTGGAGGGTAACAAGCGGGGGGCGACCGGGGAGCTGTTTTTT
.	TRBV20-1	many	TRBJ2-7	CSPLGRDGSYEQYF	TGCAGTCCTCTGGGTCGCGATGGCTCCTACGAGCAGTACTTC
.	TRBV19	.	TRBJ2-6	CASSQEAGANVLTF	TGTGCCAGTAGTCAGGAGGCTGGGGCCAACGTCCTGACTTTC
.	TRBV20-1	.	TRBJ1-1	CSARVNTLNTEAFF	TGCAGTGCTAGAGTGAACACTCTGAACACTGAAGCTTTCTTT
.	TRBV5-4	.	TRBJ1-1	CASSLGRGNTEAFF	TGTGCCAGCAGCTTGGGACGGGGGAACACTGAAGCTTTCTTT
.	TRBV6-1	many	TRBJ1-6	CASSEDNANGSPLHF	TGTGCCAGCAGTGAGGACAACGCTAATGGATCACCCCTCCACTTT
.	TRBV29-1	.	TRBJ1-1	CSVAEGAGFEAFF	TGCAGCGTGGCTGAAGGGGCGGGTTTTGAAGCTTTCTTT
TRBD2	TRBV11-3	many	TRBJ2-7	CASTYTSASSYEQYF	TGTGCCAGCACGTATACTAGCGCTAGCTCCTACGAGCAGTACTTC
.	TRBV19	many	TRBJ2-5	CASSRGRETQYF	TGTGCCAGTAGTAGGGGGAGAGAGACCCAGTACTTC
.	TRBV9	many	TRBJ2-2	CASSVDDRPGELFF	TGTGCCAGCAGCGTAGACGATCGTCCCGGGGAGCTGTTTTTT
.	TRBV5-4	.	TRBJ2-7	CPIAAVLDYEQYF	TGTCCCATTGCTGCTGTACTCGATTACGAGCAGTACTTC
TRBD2	TRBV4-2	many	TRBJ2-3	CASSQGTSGIPTDTQYF	TGTGCCAGCAGCCAGGGGACTAGCGGGATCCCCACAGATACGCAGTATTTT
.	TRBV11-3	many	TRBJ1-1	CASRGNTEAFF	TGTGCCAGCAGGGGGAACACTGAAGCTTTCTTT